These T cell receptor beta chains were read from a single sample in a study of Ad26.COV2.S vaccination and SARS-CoV-2 variants. TCRdb keeps only in-frame clones here, not all; method: immunoSEQ multiplex PCR. The sample lists about 460,000 clones; 89% were seen once. Sequences were derived from peripheral blood, sampled in a trial of Ad26.COV2.S vaccine versus placebo. The receptors here all came from a person aged 18-65 years who received the Ad26.COV2.S COVID-19 vaccine or a placebo. The CDR3 runs from the conserved cysteine through the conserved F or W. Fields, in order: D gene, clone size, J gene, V gene, CDR3 protein, CDR3 DNA. A D gene is named only where the DNA matches it firmly. Some rows mark clone size as missing; the rest say once, few, many or name a class of expanded clone.

.	.	TRBJ1-1	TRBV30	CAWRQGYTEAFF	TGTGCCTGGAGGCAGGGATACACTGAAGCTTTCTTT
.	.	TRBJ1-5	TRBV4-2	CASSRRAAQPQHF	TGTGCCAGCAGCCGCAGGGCTGCTCAGCCCCAGCATTTT
.	.	TRBJ1-2	TRBV9	CASSSRQVPFGYTF	TGTGCCAGCAGCTCTCGACAGGTGCCCTTCGGCTACACCTTC
.	.	TRBJ1-1	TRBV30	CAWKRWAEAFF	TGTGCCTGGAAGAGATGGGCTGAGGCTTTCTTT
.	.	TRBJ1-1	TRBV27	CASSFAGFLGTEAFF	TGTGCCAGCAGTTTTGCGGGTTTTTTGGGAACTGAAGCTTTCTTT
.	.	TRBJ2-5	TRBV28	CASSLTTAIETQYF	TGTGCCAGCAGTTTAACGACAGCCATAGAGACCCAGTACTTC
.	.	TRBJ2-5	TRBV11-2	CASSSLSERYFTRETQYF	TGTGCCAGCAGCTCACTATCGGAGCGGTATTTCACCCGGGAGACCCAGTACTTC
.	.	TRBJ2-3	TRBV12-3/TRBV12-4	CASSSGDTQYF	TGTGCCAGCAGCTCGGGAGATACGCAGTATTTT
.	.	TRBJ2-5	TRBV9	CASSQTSTRETQYF	TGTGCCAGCAGCCAGACTAGTACGAGGGAGACCCAGTACTTC
TRBD1	few	TRBJ2-1	TRBV29-1	CSGNLVRGPQFF	TGCAGCGGCAACCTCGTAAGGGGGCCGCAGTTCTTC
TRBD1	.	TRBJ1-2	TRBV30	CAWSGDDRGNYGYTF	TGTGCCTGGAGCGGTGATGACAGGGGGAACTATGGCTACACCTTC
.	.	TRBJ1-1	TRBV6-5	CASKPDRPNTEAFF	TGTGCCAGCAAACCAGACAGGCCGAACACTGAAGCTTTCTTT
TRBD2	.	TRBJ2-3	TRBV7-9	CASSSGLAGRTDTQYF	TGTGCCAGCAGCTCCGGACTAGCGGGAAGAACAGATACGCAGTATTTT
TRBD1	.	TRBJ2-7	TRBV5-4	CASSRGQASSYEQYF	TGTGCCAGCAGCCGCGGACAGGCGAGCTCCTACGAGCAGTACTTC
TRBD1	.	TRBJ1-1	TRBV12-3/TRBV12-4	CASGDRGRGEAFF	TGTGCCAGCGGAGACAGGGGGCGCGGTGAAGCTTTCTTT
.	.	TRBJ1-5	TRBV11-2	CASSFFSNQPQHF	TGTGCCAGCAGCTTCTTCAGCAATCAGCCCCAGCATTTT
.	.	TRBJ2-5	TRBV28	CASSLAGLGSQETQYF	TGTGCCAGCAGTTTAGCGGGTCTAGGGTCCCAAGAGACCCAGTACTTC
TRBD1	.	TRBJ1-6	TRBV28	CASSTRDSKNSPLHF	TGTGCCAGCAGTACCCGGGACAGTAAAAATTCACCCCTCCACTTT
.	.	TRBJ1-2	TRBV6-1	CASSDIRYGYTF	TGTGCCAGCAGTGACATCCGATATGGCTACACCTTC
.	.	TRBJ2-6	TRBV7-6	CASSLRPRTGANVLTF	TGTGCCAGCAGCTTAAGGCCGAGAACTGGGGCCAACGTCCTGACTTTC
TRBD1	.	TRBJ2-3	TRBV27	CASSFSGGGTDTQYF	TGTGCCAGCAGTTTTTCAGGGGGTGGCACAGATACGCAGTATTTT
.	once	TRBJ2-1	TRBV7-3	CASSLGLGERNEQFF	TGTGCCAGCAGCTTAGGTCTGGGGGAAAGGAATGAGCAGTTCTTC
TRBD2	.	TRBJ2-5	TRBV5-1	CATTRGAGGREETQYF	TGCGCCACTACACGCGGGGCGGGGGGGCGAGAAGAGACCCAGTACTTC
TRBD1	.	TRBJ2-2	TRBV5-1	CASVQGANTGELFF	TGCGCCAGCGTCCAGGGGGCGAACACCGGGGAGCTGTTTTTT
.	.	TRBJ2-2	TRBV2	CASNSGLANTGELFF	TGTGCCAGCAACTCCGGCTTAGCGAACACCGGGGAGCTGTTTTTT
TRBD2	.	TRBJ2-2	TRBV28	CASSLHLLAGDTGELFF	TGTGCCAGCAGTTTACACCTACTAGCGGGAGACACCGGGGAGCTGTTTTTT
.	.	TRBJ1-5	TRBV2	CASSEQSSNQPQHF	TGTGCCAGCAGTGAACAGTCTAGCAATCAGCCCCAGCATTTT
.	.	TRBJ2-3	TRBV12-5	CASGPTSGTTSTDTQYF	TGTGCTAGTGGTCCCACGTCGGGGACAACTAGCACAGATACGCAGTATTTT
.	.	TRBJ2-7	TRBV7-9	CASSLYENYEQYF	TGTGCCAGCAGCTTATACGAGAACTACGAGCAGTACTTC
TRBD2	.	TRBJ2-1	TRBV19	CASIPSGTSGLYNEQFF	TGTGCCAGTATCCCTTCCGGGACTAGCGGCCTCTACAATGAGCAGTTCTTC